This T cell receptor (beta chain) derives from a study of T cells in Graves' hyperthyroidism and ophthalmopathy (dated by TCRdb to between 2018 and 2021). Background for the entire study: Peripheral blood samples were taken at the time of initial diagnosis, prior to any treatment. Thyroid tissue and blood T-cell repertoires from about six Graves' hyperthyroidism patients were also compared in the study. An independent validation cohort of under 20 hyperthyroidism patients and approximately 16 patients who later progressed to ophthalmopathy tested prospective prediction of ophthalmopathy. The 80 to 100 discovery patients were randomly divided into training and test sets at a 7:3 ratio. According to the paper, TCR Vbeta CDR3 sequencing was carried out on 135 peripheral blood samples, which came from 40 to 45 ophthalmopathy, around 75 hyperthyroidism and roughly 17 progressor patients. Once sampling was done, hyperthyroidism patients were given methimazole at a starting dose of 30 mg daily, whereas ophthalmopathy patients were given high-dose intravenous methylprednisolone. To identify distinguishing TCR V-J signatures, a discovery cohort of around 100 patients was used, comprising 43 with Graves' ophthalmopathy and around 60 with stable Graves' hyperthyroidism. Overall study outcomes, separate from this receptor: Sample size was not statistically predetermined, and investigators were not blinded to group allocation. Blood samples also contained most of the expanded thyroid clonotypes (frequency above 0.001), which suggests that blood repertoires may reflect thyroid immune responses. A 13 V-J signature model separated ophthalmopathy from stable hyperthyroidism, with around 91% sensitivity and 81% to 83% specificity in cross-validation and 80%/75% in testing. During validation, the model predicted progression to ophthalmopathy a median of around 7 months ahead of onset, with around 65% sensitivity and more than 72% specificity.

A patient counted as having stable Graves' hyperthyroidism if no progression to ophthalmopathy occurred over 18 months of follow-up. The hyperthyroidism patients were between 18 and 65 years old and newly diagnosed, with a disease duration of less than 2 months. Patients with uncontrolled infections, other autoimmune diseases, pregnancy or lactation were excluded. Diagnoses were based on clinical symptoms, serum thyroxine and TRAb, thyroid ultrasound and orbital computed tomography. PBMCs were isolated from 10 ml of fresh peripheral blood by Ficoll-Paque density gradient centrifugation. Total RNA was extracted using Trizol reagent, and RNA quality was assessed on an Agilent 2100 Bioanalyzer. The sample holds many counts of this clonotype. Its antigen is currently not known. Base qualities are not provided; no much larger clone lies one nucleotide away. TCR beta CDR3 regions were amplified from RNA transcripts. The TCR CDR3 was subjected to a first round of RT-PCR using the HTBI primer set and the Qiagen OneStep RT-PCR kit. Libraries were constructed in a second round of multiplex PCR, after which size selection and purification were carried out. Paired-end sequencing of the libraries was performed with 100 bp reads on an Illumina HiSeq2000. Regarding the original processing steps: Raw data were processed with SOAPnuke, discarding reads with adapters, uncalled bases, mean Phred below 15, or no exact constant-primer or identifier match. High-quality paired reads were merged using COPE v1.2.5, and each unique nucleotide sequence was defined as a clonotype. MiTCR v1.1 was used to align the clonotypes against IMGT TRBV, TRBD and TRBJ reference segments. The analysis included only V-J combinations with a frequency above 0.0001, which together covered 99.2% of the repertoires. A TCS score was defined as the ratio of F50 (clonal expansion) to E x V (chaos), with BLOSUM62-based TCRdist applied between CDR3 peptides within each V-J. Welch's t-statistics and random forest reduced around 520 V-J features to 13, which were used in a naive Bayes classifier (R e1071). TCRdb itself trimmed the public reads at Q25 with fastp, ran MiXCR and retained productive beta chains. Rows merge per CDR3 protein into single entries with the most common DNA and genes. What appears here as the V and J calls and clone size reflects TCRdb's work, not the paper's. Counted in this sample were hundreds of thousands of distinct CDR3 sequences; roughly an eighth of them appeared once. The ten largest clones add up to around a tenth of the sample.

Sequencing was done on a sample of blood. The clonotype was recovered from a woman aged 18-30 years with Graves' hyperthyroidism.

The nucleotides read TGTGCCTGGACGCGGGAGGGCCCCGAGCAGTACTTC. Its protein reads: CAWTREGPEQYF. The chain uses TRBV30 and TRBJ2-7, with 9 junctional bases fitting TRBD2. V ends up 4 bases short and J 6 bases short, with an unmatched junction base count of 4. CDR1 is given as GTSNPN and CDR2 as SVGIG, both from the germline V gene (reference sequence). The CDR3 measures 12 amino acids from cysteine to phenylalanine. The DNA shown is the 36-base CDR3, in frame from base 1.